This is a list of T cell receptor beta chains from one sample in a study of cytomegalovirus exposure and HLA in healthy donors. Measured with immunoSEQ multiplex PCR; TCRdb has only the in-frame clones, and not every one. The table has about 190,000 clones, around 84% seen once. Input material: PBMCs. The origin of the receptors is a woman aged 18-29 years in good health and CMV-seronegative. CDR3s include the opening cysteine and the closing phenylalanine or tryptophan. D genes are given only for firm matches. Clone size, where shown, is once, few, many, or a class for clones that have expanded.

12	-	-	TRBJ2-3	TRBV6-5	TGTGCCAGCAGTTCGACAGGAGGTACGCAGTATTTT	CASSSTGGTQYF
13	-	-	TRBJ2-1	TRBV4-3	TGCGCCAGCAGCCAAGATTACTACAATGAGCAGTTCTTC	CASSQDYYNEQFF
12	-	-	TRBJ1-1	TRBV21-1	TGTGCCAGCAGCAAAGTCGGGACTGAAGCTTTCTTT	CASSKVGTEAFF
14	once	-	TRBJ1-2	TRBV19	TGTGCCAGTAGTATGTCCGGGTCTAACTATGGCTACACCTTC	CASSMSGSNYGYTF
16	-	TRBD2	TRBJ2-5	TRBV27	TGTGCCAGCAGTTACCGGCTAGCGGGGGGCCCATATAGCCTGTACTTC	CASSYRLAGGPYSLYF
15	-	-	TRBJ2-7	TRBV28	TGTGCCAGCACCAGTGTGGAGAATCCCTCCTACGAGCAGTACTTC	CASTSVENPSYEQYF
13	-	-	TRBJ2-2	TRBV5-6	TGTGCCAGCAGCTTTGAGGAGGGCGGGGAGCTGTTTTTT	CASSFEEGGELFF
15	-	TRBD1	TRBJ2-1	TRBV5-1	TGCGCCAGCAGTTACGGGACAGGGGGAGGAAATGAGCAGTTCTTC	CASSYGTGGGNEQFF
16	-	TRBD2	TRBJ2-1	TRBV5-6	TGTGCCAGCAGCGCCGTCCGGAAGCGGGGGGGCGGGGAGCAGTTCTTC	CASSAVRKRGGGEQFF
14	-	-	TRBJ1-3	TRBV28	TGTGCCAGCGGATTCGCGGGATCTGGAAACACCATATATTTT	CASGFAGSGNTIYF
14	-	-	TRBJ1-4	TRBV11-2	TGTGCCAGCAGCCTTCGCAGTAGGGGTGAAAAACTGTTTTTT	CASSLRSRGEKLFF